These 12 T cell receptor beta chains came from one sample sequenced in a study of cytomegalovirus exposure and HLA in healthy donors. It was with 60 Vbeta and 13 Jbeta primers that the PCR ran. Sequencing was performed with immunoSEQ multiplex PCR; in TCRdb, only in-frame clones are kept and a portion is missing. The data show about 160,000 clones, 70% to 90% seen once. Source material: PBMCs. All receptors come from a male donor in good health and CMV-seronegative.

The chain uses TRBV7-2 and TRBJ2-5, with D tentatively TRBD2 (6 bases). The V end was cut by 4 bases, the J end by 2 bases, with 11 bases between. From germline, CDR1 is SGHTA and CDR2 FQGNSA. The CDR3 has 14 residues. CDR3 in amino acids: CASSSGSGQETQYF. The CDR3 bases are TGTGCCAGCAGCTCGGGGAGCGGGCAAGAGACCCAGTACTTC.

This clone has just one count. This rearrangement joins TRBV2 to TRBJ1-4, with TRBD1 matching 7 bases. CDR1 and CDR2 (germline): SNHLY, FYNNEI. Trimming at V came to 4 bases and at J to 3 bases, leaving 11 bases not matched to a gene. CDR3 length equals 17 residues. The CDR3 loop reads CASSGGPDRAANEKLFF. The CDR3 coding sequence is TGTGCCAGCAGTGGAGGGCCCGACAGGGCTGCTAATGAAAAACTGTTTTTT.

The chain has TRBV7-8 and TRBJ1-4; the D gene is possibly TRBD1 (5 bases). Germline V CDR1 and CDR2: SGHVS, FQNEAQ. The CDR3 has 13 amino acids. V shed 5 bases and J shed 8 bases, with 12 bases lying between them. The CDR3 reads CASSLPQGEKLFF. DNA of the CDR3: TGTGCCAGCAGCCTACCCCAGGGAGAAAAACTGTTTTTT.

This clone was picked up one time. The rearrangement joins TRBV2 to TRBJ2-1; TRBD2 agrees at 7 bases. CDR3 length: 13 residues. The ends lost 7 bases at V and 4 bases at J; junction bases unmatched: 4. Germline loops: CDR1 SNHLY, CDR2 FYNNEI. This CDR3 is CASKSGMYNEQFF. The CDR3 DNA sequence: TGTGCCAGCAAGAGCGGGATGTACAATGAGCAGTTCTTC.

This clone was seen a few times. V is TRBV6-4 and J is TRBJ1-5; D is unresolved. CDR1 is MRHNA and CDR2 is SNTAGT in the germline V gene. This CDR3 spans 13 amino acids. Trimming left V 4 bases short and J 0 bases short, with 4 bases between. CDR3 sequence: CASSAGSNQPQHF. DNA for the CDR3: TGTGCCAGCAGTGCGGGTAGCAATCAGCCCCAGCATTTT.

The chain uses TRBV30 and TRBJ2-3; the D gene is possibly TRBD1 (5 bases). The CDR3 spans 19 residues. Germline V gives CDR1 GTSNPN, CDR2 SVGIG (reference sequence). V was trimmed by 2 bases and J by 4 bases, leaving 28 bases between them. The CDR3 sequence is CAWSTPRALTIRIADTQYF. In DNA form, the CDR3 reads TGTGCCTGGAGTACACCCAGGGCCCTCACGATAAGGATCGCAGATACGCAGTATTTT.

CDR3 amino acids: CASRWTVGNQETQYF. CDR3 DNA sequence: TGTGCCAGCAGATGGACTGTAGGGAACCAAGAGACCCAGTACTTC. J is TRBJ2-5 and V is TRBV6-1; D perhaps matches TRBD2 (5 bases). With 6 bases removed from V and 0 bases from J, the gap between germline ends came to 14 bases. The CDR3 runs 15 residues. The germline CDR1 and CDR2 sequences are MNHNS and SASEGT.

The chain uses TRBV5-1 and TRBJ1-2; possibly TRBD1 for D (6 bases). The germline CDR1 and CDR2 sequences are SGHRS and YFSETQ. CDR3 length: 14 amino acids. Trimming took 3 bases from V and 5 from J, leaving 14 bases between them. The CDR3 region is CASSSTGQTYGYTF. CDR3 DNA: TGCGCCAGCAGCTCGACGGGACAAACTTATGGCTACACCTTC. The full variable domain, in which reference TRBV5-1 and TRBJ1-2 provide the parts outside the CDR3, is KAGVTQTPRYLIKTRGQQVTLSCSPISGHRSVSWYQQTPGQGLQFLFEYFSETQRNKGNFPGRFSGRQFSNSRSEMNVSTLELGDSALYLCASSSTGQTYGYTFGSGTRLTVV.

This clone showed up just once. V and J are TRBV7-2 and TRBJ2-7; TRBD1 matches at 7 bases. V was pared by 7 bases and J by 6 bases, with 12 bases of the junction left unmatched. From germline, CDR1 is SGHTA and CDR2 FQGNSA. The CDR3 spans 14 residues. In DNA form, the CDR3 reads TGTGCCAGCACCATTCTCGGGACAGTCGCCGAGCAGTACTTC. Protein: CASTILGTVAEQYF.

The J gene is TRBJ2-3, the V gene TRBV28; 7 bases align to TRBD1. The CDR3 runs to 12 residues. The ends lost 6 bases at V and 3 bases at J; junction bases unmatched: 0. Looked up from germline, CDR1 is MDHEN and CDR2 is SYDVKM. The CDR3 sequence: CASRTGTDTQYF. The CDR3 DNA reads as TGTGCCAGCAGGACAGGGACAGATACGCAGTATTTT.

This chain links TRBV4-3 with TRBJ1-2; the match to TRBD1 covers 7 bases. CDR1 LGHNA and CDR2 YSLEER come from the germline V gene. The CDR3 is 17 residues long. Trimming removed 0 bases from V and 5 bases from J; junction bases left unmatched: 12. The CDR3 DNA is TGCGCCAGCAGCCAAGATATAGGGGGCGTAGGGGGGTATGGCTACACCTTC. Translation: CASSQDIGGVGGYGYTF.

This clone was observed a handful of times. V is TRBV19 and J is TRBJ1-5, with 8 bases lining up with TRBD1. J gave up 4 bases and V 7 bases, and 9 bases lay outside the gene matches. Looked up from germline, CDR1 is LNHDA and CDR2 is SQIVND (reference sequence). This CDR3 spans 15 amino acids. CDR3 in DNA: TGTGCCAGTATCTTCGGGACAGGCCTTAATCAGCCCCAGCATTTT. Translation: CASIFGTGLNQPQHF.